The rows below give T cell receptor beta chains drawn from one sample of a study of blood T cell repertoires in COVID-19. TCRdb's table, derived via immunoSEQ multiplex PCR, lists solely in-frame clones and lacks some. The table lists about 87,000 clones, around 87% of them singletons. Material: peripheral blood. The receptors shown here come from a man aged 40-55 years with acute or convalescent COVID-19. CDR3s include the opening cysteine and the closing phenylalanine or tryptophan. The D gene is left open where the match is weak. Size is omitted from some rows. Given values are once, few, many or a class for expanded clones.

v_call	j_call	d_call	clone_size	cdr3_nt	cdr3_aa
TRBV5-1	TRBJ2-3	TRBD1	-	TGCGCCAGCAGTTCGACCGGGACAGGCACAAGTACGCAGTATTTT	CASSSTGTGTSTQYF
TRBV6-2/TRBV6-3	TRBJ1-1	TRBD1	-	TGTGCCAGCAGTTCGGACAGGGGTTCCACTGAAGCTTTCTTT	CASSSDRGSTEAFF
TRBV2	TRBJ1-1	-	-	TGTGCCAGCAATACAATAGGCCGGGTGAAAAATACTGAAGCTTTCTTT	CASNTIGRVKNTEAFF
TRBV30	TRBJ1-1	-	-	TGTGCCTGGAGTGCTGGAGGCCATGGGAACACTGAAGCTTTCTTT	CAWSAGGHGNTEAFF
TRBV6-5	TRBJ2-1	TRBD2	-	TGTGCCAGCAGTCAGGTAGCGGGAGGGCAAGGTGAGCAGTTCTTC	CASSQVAGGQGEQFF
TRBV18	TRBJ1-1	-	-	TGTGCCAGCTCCGGCGGGGCCCTTGAAGCTTTCTTT	CASSGGALEAFF
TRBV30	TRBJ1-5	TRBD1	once	TGTGCCTGGAACCGGGACAGCAACAATCAGCCCCAGCATTTT	CAWNRDSNNQPQHF
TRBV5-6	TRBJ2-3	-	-	TGTGCCAGCAGCCAGAGAACTACCGCGATTAGCACAGATACGCAGTATTTT	CASSQRTTAISTDTQYF
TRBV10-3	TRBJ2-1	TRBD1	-	TGTGCCATCAGTGGACAGGGGAATGAGCAGTTCTTC	CAISGQGNEQFF
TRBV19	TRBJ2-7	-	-	TGTGCCAGTAGACCCGAAGACACTGGTGGGTACGAGCAGTACTTC	CASRPEDTGGYEQYF
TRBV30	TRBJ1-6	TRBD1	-	TGTGCCTGGAGTGGACAGGGAGCCTCACCCCTCCACTTT	CAWSGQGASPLHF
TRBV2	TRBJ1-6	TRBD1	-	TGTGCCAGCTGTATCAGACAGGGGGCAAGGAGGTCCTATAATTCACCCCTCCACTTT	CASCIRQGARRSYNSPLHF
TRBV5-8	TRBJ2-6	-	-	TGTGCCAGCAGCTTGGTCAGCTCTGGGGCCAACGTCCTGACTTTC	CASSLVSSGANVLTF
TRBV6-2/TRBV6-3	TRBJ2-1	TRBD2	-	TGTGCCAGCAGTTACCGGAGCGGGGGGAGGTACAATGAGCAGTTCTTC	CASSYRSGGRYNEQFF
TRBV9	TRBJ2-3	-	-	TGTGCCAGCAGCCCCTCTAGTATAATCACAGATACGCAGTATTTT	CASSPSSIITDTQYF
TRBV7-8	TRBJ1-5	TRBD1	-	TGTGCCAGCAGCAGAAACAGGGGGATTAATCAGCCCCAGCATTTT	CASSRNRGINQPQHF
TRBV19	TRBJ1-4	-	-	TGTGCCAGTAGTAAGACAGCAAACCTTAATGAAAAACTGTTTTTT	CASSKTANLNEKLFF
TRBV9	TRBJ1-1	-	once	TGTGCCAGCAGCGTAGATGGCTACAGGGACACTGAAGCTTTCTTT	CASSVDGYRDTEAFF
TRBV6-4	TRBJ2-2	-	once	TGTGCCAGCAGTGACCCCCTCACCGGGGAGCTGTTTTTT	CASSDPLTGELFF
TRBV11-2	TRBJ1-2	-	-	TGTGCCAGCAGCTTGGACACTAACTATGGCTACACCTTC	CASSLDTNYGYTF
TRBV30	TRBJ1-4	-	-	TGTGCCTGGGAGAGCAGGGTGGCCGAAAAACTGTTTTTT	CAWESRVAEKLFF
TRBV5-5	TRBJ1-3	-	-	TGTGCCAGCAGCTTGGCAGTCCACCCTGGAAACACCATATATTTT	CASSLAVHPGNTIYF
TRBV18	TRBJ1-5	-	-	TGTGCCAGCTCCCCCGCAGATAATCAGCCCCAGCATTTT	CASSPADNQPQHF
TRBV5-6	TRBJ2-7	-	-	TGTGCCAGCAGCTCCTACTTGAACCAGGACGAGCAGTACTTC	CASSSYLNQDEQYF
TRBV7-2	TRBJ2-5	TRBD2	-	TGTGCCAGCAGCTTTATGACTAGCGGGGGCCTGTACCAAGAGACCCAGTACTTC	CASSFMTSGGLYQETQYF
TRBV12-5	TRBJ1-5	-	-	TGTGCTAGTGCCCATGGGGCAAGCAATCAGCCCCAGCATTTT	CASAHGASNQPQHF
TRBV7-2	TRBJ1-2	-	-	TGTGCCAGCAGCTTAACAGGGATCTATGGCTACACCTTC	CASSLTGIYGYTF